This T cell receptor beta chain was identified during a study of blood T cell repertoires in COVID-19 (dated by TCRdb to about 2020). Some background on the complete study: The collaborator samples originated in the United States, Italy and Spain and spanned the acute and convalescent phases of COVID-19. The material from the prospective study consisted of cDNA or gDNA derived from T cells, B-cell-depleted T cells, or PBMCs. Deeply sampled blood TCRbeta repertoires from subjects exposed to, actively infected with, or recovered from COVID-19 were included in the dataset. The repertoires were made available in a free public database intended to serve as a resource for research on the immune response to SARS-CoV-2. Samples came from the ongoing ImmuneRACE study (first 160 participants) plus 1,254 subjects from 6 global collaborators. The sample metadata nearly always contained a de-identified subject ID, COVID-19 status, age in years and sex. Where HLA class I and class II types were available, the types were taken from metadata supplied by the sample provider, not from assay-based typing. What the study reported, not specific to this receptor: The amount of clinical and demographic metadata varied by source and participant and was provided uncurated.

Trimmed from V: 1 base; trimmed from J: 0 bases; junction bases lacking a gene match: 7. The CDR3 numbers 19 residues from cysteine through phenylalanine. The only DNA kept is the CDR3, 57 bases in frame from the first base. Taken from the germline V gene, the CDR1 and CDR2 loops are SGHVS and FQNEAQ. As for this clone: There is no known antigen for this receptor. There are no base qualities to consult, and no much larger clone falls within one base.

TCRbeta CDR3 regions were amplified from genomic DNA by means of the immunoSEQ Assay, a bias-controlled multiplex PCR. The paper's data handling went like this. Within the assay, amplification of reference gene primers was used to estimate how many nucleated cells each sample contained. To quantify the absolute abundance of each unique TCRbeta CDR3 rearrangement, sequence reads were collapsed and filtered. Productive Simpson clonality was computed per sample as the square root of Simpson's diversity index over productive rearrangements. Here the immuneACCESS table is served through TCRdb, limited to in-frame sequences with V and J called. Missing clones are a known gap in these copies; in checked studies unresolved V genes cover under half, and the rest lacks a known reason. Clone size and the V and J calls come from that table; the DNA yielded D and trimming. The table for this sample lists around 77,000 clones; roughly 82% of them were counted only once. Around 30% of the sample lies in the top ten.

Collaborating institutions collected whole blood in K2EDTA tubes following their own protocols. For TCRbeta analysis, collaborators shipped samples in one of three forms: frozen whole blood, isolated PBMCs, or DNA extracted from either of those sample types. This chain is built from TRBV7-8 and TRBJ2-4; TRBD2 lines up with 12 middle nucleotides. Sequencing input: peripheral blood. The receptor was isolated from an elderly woman with active or convalescent COVID-19. The sequenced DNA: TGTGCCAGCAGCTTAGAGTCTAGCGGGGGGGCCGTAGCCAAAAACATTCAGTACTTC. This gives the protein CASSLESSGGAVAKNIQYF.